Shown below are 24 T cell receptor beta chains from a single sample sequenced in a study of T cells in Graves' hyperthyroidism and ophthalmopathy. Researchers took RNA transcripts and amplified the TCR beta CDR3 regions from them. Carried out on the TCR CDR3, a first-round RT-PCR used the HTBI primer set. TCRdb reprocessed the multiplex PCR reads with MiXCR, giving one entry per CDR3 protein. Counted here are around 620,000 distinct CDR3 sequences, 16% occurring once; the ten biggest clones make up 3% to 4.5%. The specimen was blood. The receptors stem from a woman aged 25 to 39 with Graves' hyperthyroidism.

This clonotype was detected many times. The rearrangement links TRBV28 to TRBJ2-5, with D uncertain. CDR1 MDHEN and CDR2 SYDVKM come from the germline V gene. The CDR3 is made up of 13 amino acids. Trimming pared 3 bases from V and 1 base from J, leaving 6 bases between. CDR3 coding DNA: TGTGCCAGCAGTTTCGAGACCCAAGAGACCCAGTACTTC. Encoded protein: CASSFETQETQYF.

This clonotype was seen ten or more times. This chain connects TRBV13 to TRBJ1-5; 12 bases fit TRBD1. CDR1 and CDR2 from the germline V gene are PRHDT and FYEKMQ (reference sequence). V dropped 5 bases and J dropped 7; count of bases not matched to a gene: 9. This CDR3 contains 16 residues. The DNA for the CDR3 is TGTGCCAGCAGCCAGGGGACAGGGGGCGCGGGGCAGCCCCAGCATTTT. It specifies CASSQGTGGAGQPQHF.

This CDR3 is CASSQDLREGQNEQYF. The CDR3 DNA is TGCGCCAGCAGCCAAGATCTGCGGGAGGGCCAAAACGAGCAGTACTTC. The chain is built from TRBV4-1 and TRBJ2-7; 9 nucleotides align to TRBD2. Trimming removed 0 bases from V and 5 bases from J; junction bases left unmatched: 8. This CDR3 region has 16 residues. The germline V gene has CDR1 MGHRA and CDR2 YSYEKL.

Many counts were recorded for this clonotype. The CDR3 DNA sequence: TGTGCCAGCAGCTTTTACCGGGGCAGCTCCTACGAGCAGTACTTC. Amino acids: CASSFYRGSSYEQYF. The rearrangement uses TRBV7-2 and TRBJ2-7; D tentatively reads TRBD1 or TRBD2 (5 bases each). In germline, CDR1 is SGHTA, CDR2 FQGNSA. Trimming cost V 3 bases and J 0 bases, with 12 bases left between them. This CDR3 region has 15 residues.

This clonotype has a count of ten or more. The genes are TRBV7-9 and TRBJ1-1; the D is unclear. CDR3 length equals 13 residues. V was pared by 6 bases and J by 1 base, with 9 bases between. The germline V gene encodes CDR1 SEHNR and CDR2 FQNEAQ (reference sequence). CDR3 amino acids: CASSYTANTEAFF. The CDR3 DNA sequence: TGTGCCAGCAGTTATACAGCGAACACTGAAGCTTTCTTT.

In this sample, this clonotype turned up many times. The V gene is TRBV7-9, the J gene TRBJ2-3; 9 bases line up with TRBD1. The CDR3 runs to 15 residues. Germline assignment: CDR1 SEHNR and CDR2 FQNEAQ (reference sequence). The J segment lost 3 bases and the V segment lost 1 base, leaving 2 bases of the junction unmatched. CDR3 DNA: TGTGCCAGCAGCTTAGGACAGGGGGAAACAGATACGCAGTATTTT. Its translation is CASSLGQGETDTQYF. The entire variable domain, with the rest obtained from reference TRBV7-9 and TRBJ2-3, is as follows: DTGVSQNPRHKITKRGQNVTFRCDPISEHNRLYWYRQTLGQGPEFLTYFQNEAQLEKSRLLSDRFSAERPKGSFSTLEIQRTEQGDSAMYLCASSLGQGETDTQYFGPGTRLTVL.

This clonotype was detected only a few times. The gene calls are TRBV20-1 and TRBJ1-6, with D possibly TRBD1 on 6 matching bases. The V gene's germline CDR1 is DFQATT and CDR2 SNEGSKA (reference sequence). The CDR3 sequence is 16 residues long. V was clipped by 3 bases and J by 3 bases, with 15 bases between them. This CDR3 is CSASLNRDIYNSPLHF. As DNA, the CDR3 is TGCAGTGCTAGCCTAAACCGGGACATCTATAATTCACCCCTCCACTTT.

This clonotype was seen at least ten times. In nucleotides, the CDR3 is TGTGCCAGCAGTCTCAGGGGGCTGGTTGAAAAACTGTTTTTT. This gives the protein CASSLRGLVEKLFF. The chain uses TRBV28 and TRBJ1-4, with 8 bases fitting TRBD1. The CDR3 is made up of 14 amino acids. Germline CDR1 reads MDHEN; CDR2 reads SYDVKM. Unmatched junction bases numbered 6, after V lost 5 bases and J lost 7 bases.

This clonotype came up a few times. The CDR3 loop reads CASSSDRASRGGNTIYF. The CDR3 DNA reads as TGTGCCAGCTCGTCTGACAGGGCATCAAGAGGTGGAAACACCATATATTTT. This chain uses TRBV18 with TRBJ1-3, with 7 bases aligning to TRBD1. CDR3 length: 17 residues. CDR1 is KGHSH, CDR2 LQKENI, per germline. Trimming at V came to 6 bases and at J to 3 bases, leaving 14 bases not matched to a gene.

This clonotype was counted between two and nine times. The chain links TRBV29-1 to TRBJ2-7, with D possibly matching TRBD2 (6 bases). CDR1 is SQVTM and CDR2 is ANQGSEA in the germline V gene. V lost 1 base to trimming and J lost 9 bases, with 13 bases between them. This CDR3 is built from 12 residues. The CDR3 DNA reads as TGCAGCGTTGAAGCGGGAGACTTCGGGCAGTACTTC. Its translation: CSVEAGDFGQYF.

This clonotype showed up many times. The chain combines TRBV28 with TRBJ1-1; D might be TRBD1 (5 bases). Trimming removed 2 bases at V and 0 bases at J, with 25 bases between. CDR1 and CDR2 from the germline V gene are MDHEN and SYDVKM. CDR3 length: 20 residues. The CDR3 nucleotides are TGTGCCAGCAGTTTACTTCCCCCAGGGCCTCACATGACATTGAACACTGAAGCTTTCTTT. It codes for CASSLLPPGPHMTLNTEAFF.

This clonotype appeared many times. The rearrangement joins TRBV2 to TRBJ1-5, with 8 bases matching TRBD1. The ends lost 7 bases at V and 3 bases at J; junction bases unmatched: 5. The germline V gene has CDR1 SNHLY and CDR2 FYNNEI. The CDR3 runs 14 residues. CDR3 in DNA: TGTGCCAGCACCCGACAGGGGCACAATCAGCCCCAGCATTTT. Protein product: CASTRQGHNQPQHF.

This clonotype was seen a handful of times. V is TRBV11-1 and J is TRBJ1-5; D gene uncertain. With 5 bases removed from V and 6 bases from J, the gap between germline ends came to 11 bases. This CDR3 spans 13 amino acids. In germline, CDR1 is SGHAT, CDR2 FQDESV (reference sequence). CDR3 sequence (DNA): TGTGCCAGCAGCCCACACCGTGGTCAGCCCCAGCATTTT. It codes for CASSPHRGQPQHF.

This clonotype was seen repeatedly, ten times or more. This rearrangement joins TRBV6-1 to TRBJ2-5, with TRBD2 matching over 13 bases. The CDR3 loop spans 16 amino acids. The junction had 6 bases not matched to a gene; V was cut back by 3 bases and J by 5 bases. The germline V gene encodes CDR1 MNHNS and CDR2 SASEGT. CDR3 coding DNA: TGTGCCAGCAGTGATTTTACTAGCGGGAGGGGGGAGACCCAGTACTTC. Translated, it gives CASSDFTSGRGETQYF.

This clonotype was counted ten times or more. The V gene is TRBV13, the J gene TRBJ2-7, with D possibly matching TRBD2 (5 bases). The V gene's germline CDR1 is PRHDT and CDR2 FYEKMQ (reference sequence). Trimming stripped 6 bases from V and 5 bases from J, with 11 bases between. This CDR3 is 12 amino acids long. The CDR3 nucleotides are TGTGCCAGCAGTCGAGGGATCCACGAGCAGTACTTC. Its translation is CASSRGIHEQYF. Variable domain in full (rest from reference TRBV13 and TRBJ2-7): AAGVIQSPRHLIKEKRETATLKCYPIPRHDTVYWYQQGPGQDPQFLISFYEKMQSDKGSIPDRFSAQQFSDYHSELNMSSLELGDSALYFCASSRGIHEQYFGPGTRLTVT.

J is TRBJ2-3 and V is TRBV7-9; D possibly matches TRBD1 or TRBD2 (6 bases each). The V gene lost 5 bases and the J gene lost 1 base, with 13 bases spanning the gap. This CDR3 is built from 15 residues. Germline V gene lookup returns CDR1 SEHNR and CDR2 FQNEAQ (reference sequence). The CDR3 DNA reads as TGTGCCAGCAGCAAACAGGGACTGGGCACAGATACGCAGTATTTT. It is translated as CASSKQGLGTDTQYF.

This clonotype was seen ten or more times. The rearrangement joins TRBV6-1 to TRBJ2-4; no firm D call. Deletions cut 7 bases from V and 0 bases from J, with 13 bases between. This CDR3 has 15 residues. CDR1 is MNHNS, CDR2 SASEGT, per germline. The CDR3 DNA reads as TGTGCCAGCACCCCCCCGGCGCTAGCCAAAAACATTCAGTACTTC. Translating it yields CASTPPALAKNIQYF.

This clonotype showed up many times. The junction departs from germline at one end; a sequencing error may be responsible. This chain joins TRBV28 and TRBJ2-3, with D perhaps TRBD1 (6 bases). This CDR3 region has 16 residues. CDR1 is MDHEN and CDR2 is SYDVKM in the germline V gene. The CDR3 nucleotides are TGTGCCAGCAGTCTATGGCAGGGGCTGAGTCCTTATACGCAGTATTTT. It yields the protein CASSLWQGLSPYTQYF.

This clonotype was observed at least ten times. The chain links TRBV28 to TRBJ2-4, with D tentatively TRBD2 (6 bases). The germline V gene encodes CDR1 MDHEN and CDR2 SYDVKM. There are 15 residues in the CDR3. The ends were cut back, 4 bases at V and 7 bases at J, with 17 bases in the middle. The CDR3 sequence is CASSSPPSVWNIQYF. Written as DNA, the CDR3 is TGTGCCAGCAGTTCACCACCTAGCGTGTGGAACATTCAGTACTTC.

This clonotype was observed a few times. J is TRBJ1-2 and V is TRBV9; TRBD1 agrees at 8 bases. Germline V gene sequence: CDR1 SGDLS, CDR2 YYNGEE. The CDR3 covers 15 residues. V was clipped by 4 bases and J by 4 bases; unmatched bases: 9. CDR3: CASSTRTDRVYGYTF. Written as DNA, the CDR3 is TGTGCCAGCAGCACCCGGACGGACAGGGTCTATGGCTACACCTTC.

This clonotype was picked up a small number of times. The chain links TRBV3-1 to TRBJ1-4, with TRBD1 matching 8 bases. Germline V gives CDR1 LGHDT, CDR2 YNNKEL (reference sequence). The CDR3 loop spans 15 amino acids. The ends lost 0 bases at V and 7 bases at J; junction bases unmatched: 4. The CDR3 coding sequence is TGTGCCAGCAGCCAAGACGGGACAGGCCCTGAAAAACTGTTTTTT. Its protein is CASSQDGTGPEKLFF.

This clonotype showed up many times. The CDR3 DNA follows: TGTGCCAGCAGTTTACAGGGAAGGAATCAGCCCCAGCATTTT. This gives the protein CASSLQGRNQPQHF. V is TRBV2 and J is TRBJ1-5, with a possible D match to TRBD1 (6 bases). The CDR3 consists of 14 residues. V was pared by 5 bases and J by 4 bases, with 12 bases between. The germline V gene encodes CDR1 SNHLY and CDR2 FYNNEI.

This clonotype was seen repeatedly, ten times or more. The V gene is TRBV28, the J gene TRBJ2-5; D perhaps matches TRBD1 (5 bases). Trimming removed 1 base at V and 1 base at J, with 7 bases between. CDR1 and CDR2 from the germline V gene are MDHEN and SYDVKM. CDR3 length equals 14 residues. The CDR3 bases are TGTGCCAGCAGTTTATCGACAGTCCAAGAGACCCAGTACTTC. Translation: CASSLSTVQETQYF.

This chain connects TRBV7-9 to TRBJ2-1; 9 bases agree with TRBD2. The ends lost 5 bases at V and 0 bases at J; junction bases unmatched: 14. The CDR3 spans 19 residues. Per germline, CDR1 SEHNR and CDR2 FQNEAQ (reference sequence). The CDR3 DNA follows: TGTGCCAGCAGCCCCCGAAGGCGTGATAGCGGGAGCTCCTACAATGAGCAGTTCTTC. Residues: CASSPRRRDSGSSYNEQFF.